The present T cell receptor beta chain was sequenced within a study of T-cell memory formation after mild COVID-19. Study-wide findings and caveats: The finding that pre-infection memory included some responding clones suggested that cross-reactive memory joined.

Details on this clonotype: Its antigen is as yet unknown.

Libraries for TCRalpha and TCRbeta carried sample barcodes and unique molecular identifiers via 5'RACE. One entry per CDR3 protein, called by TCRdb with MiXCR from the 5' RACE reads. This table holds approximately 500,000 distinct CDR3 sequences, about 23% found once. Germline loops: CDR1 LGHDT, CDR2 YNNKEL (reference sequence). The CDR3 runs 11 residues. Deletions cut 4 bases from V and 8 bases from J, with 6 bases between. Sequenced material: PBMCs or a T cell subset sorted from them (not recorded which). This receptor was obtained from an adult woman who had mild COVID-19 (a few samples of this study predate the infection). Cell type and time point are not known. The chain links TRBV3-1 to TRBJ2-1; D may be TRBD2 (6 bases). The CDR3 sequence is CASSRRDEQFF. DNA for the CDR3: TGTGCCAGCAGCCGGAGGGATGAGCAGTTCTTC.